The TCR beta chain described here comes from a study of OX40 agonist ivuxolimab in advanced cancers. TCRdb keeps only in-frame clones here, not all; method: immunoSEQ multiplex PCR. The data show tens of thousands of clones, around 80% seen once. Per germline, CDR1 SGHTA and CDR2 FQGNSA. The CDR3 is 15 amino acids. Unmatched junction bases numbered 5, after V lost 5 bases and J lost 5 bases. Study-level findings and limits: Clonal expansion was seen in CD4+ and CD8+ blood T cells by week 6 at 0.1 to 3.0 mg/kg.

As concerns this clone: Its specificity is unknown.

The sequence was obtained from an adult with an advanced solid tumor such as melanoma, head and neck, liver or kidney cancer. The input for sequencing was CD4+ or CD8+ T cells sorted from blood, taken in a trial of the OX40 agonist ivuxolimab. V and J are TRBV7-2 and TRBJ2-2; 10 positions agree with TRBD1. DNA of the CDR3: TGTGCCAGCAGCCCTCGGACAGGGGGGACCGGGGAGCTGTTTTTT. As protein: CASSPRTGGTGELFF.